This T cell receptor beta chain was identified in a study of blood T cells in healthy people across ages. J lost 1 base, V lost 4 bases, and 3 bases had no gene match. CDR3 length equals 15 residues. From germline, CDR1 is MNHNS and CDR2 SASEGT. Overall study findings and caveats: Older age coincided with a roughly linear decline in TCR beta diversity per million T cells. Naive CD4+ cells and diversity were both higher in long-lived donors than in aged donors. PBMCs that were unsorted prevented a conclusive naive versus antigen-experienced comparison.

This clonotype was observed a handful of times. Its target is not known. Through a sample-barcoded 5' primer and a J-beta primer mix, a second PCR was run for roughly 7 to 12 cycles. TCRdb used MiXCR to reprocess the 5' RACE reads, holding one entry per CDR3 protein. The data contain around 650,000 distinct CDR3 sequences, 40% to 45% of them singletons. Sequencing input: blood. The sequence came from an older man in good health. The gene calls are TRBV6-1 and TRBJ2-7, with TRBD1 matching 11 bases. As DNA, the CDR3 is TGTGCCAGCAGTGGGACAGGGGGCATTTCCTACGAGCAGTACTTC. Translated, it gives CASSGTGGISYEQYF.